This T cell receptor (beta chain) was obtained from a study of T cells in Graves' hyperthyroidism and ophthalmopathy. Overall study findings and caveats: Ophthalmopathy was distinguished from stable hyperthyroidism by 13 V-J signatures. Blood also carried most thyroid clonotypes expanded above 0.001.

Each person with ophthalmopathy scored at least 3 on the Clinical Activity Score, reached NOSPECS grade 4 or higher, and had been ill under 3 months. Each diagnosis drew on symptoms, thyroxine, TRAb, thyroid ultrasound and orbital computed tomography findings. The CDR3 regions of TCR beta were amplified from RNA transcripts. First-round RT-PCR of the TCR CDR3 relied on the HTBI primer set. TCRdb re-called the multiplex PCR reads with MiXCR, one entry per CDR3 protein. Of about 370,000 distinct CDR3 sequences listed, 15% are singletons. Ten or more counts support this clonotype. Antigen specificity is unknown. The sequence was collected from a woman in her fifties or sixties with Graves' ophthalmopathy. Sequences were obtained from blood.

CDR3 coding DNA: TGTGCCAGCAGCCAACGGGACAGAATAGAGACCCAGTACTTC. Amino acid sequence: CASSQRDRIETQYF. The V and J genes are TRBV7-2 and TRBJ2-5, with TRBD1 matching over 7 bases. The CDR3 is 14 residues long. Trimming cost V 5 bases and J 4 bases; bases outside gene matches: 7. In germline, CDR1 is SGHTA, CDR2 FQGNSA.